This TCR beta chain was profiled in a study of blood T cell repertoires in COVID-19. Study-level information: Italy, Spain and the United States were the sources of the convalescent and acute COVID-19 samples. Sources were T cells, B-cell-depleted T cells, or PBMCs; the material itself was cDNA or gDNA.

Original handling: Reference gene primer amplification gave nucleated cell count estimates. The table came from immunoSEQ multiplex PCR; TCRdb's copy has only in-frame clones and leaves some out. The V and J calls and clone size come from that table; D and trimming were worked out from the DNA. The sample holds 80,000 to 100,000 clones, over 90% seen once. V lost 0 bases and J 7 bases, leaving 10 bases between the germline ends. The V gene's germline CDR1 is SGHDN and CDR2 FVKESK. The CDR3 is 13 residues long. This clone came up once. What was sequenced was peripheral blood. This receptor was taken from a human donor with active COVID-19. The donor label of this sample is uncertain. The chain is built from TRBV14 and TRBJ2-7, with D possibly matching TRBD2 (5 bases). CDR3 loop: CASSQDLRGEQYF. CDR3 bases: TGTGCCAGCAGCCAAGATCTTAGAGGGGAGCAGTACTTC.